The source of this T cell receptor beta chain is a study of shared clonotypes between healthy human individuals. Overall study findings and caveats: Clonotype sharing levels among donors were expected to vary with sequencing depth.

Authors' data handling: As immunoSEQ supplied junction-only sequences (without quality scores), filtering differed. Clones were read by immunoSEQ multiplex PCR, and TCRdb kept only the in-frame ones, dropping some. V and J calls and clone size are as listed in that table; D and trimming were resolved from the DNA. The data contain hundreds of thousands of clones, roughly 95% of them singletons. The CDR3 runs 14 residues. Trimming at V came to 5 bases and at J to 2 bases, leaving 0 bases not matched to a gene. Germline CDR1 and CDR2: ENHRY and SYGVKD. CD45RO-negative cells were positively selected for CCR7, leaving out terminally differentiated effector memory CD45RA+ cells. Regarding this clone: The antigen remains unidentified.

The chain uses TRBV10-3 and TRBJ2-1; 10 bases are a match to TRBD2. The source of this sequence is a woman under 40 in good health. Source material: naive CD8+ T cells sorted from blood. CDR3 sequence: CAISTSGAYNEQFF. The CDR3 DNA sequence: TGTGCCATCAGTACTAGCGGGGCCTACAATGAGCAGTTCTTC.